What follows is one TCR beta chain and its context. This entry belongs to a study of blood T cell repertoires in COVID-19. In germline, CDR1 is LNHDA, CDR2 SQIVND (reference sequence). The ends lost 1 base at V and 0 bases at J; junction bases unmatched: 10. The CDR3 has 18 amino acids. Sequencing was performed with immunoSEQ multiplex PCR; in TCRdb, only in-frame clones are kept and a portion is missing. The sample includes about 83,000 clones, approximately 86% seen only once; the top ten take 22%. Sequenced material: peripheral blood. The chain has TRBV19 and TRBJ1-2; 8 bases fit TRBD1. The sequence derives from a woman of 80 years or more in a cohort sampled during active or convalescent COVID-19. CDR3 bases: TGTGCCAGTAGTATAGCGGGCCAGGGGGCCACTTCTAACTATGGCTACACCTTC. It yields the protein CASSIAGQGATSNYGYTF.